This is a list of T cell receptor beta chains from one sample in a study of blood T cell repertoires in COVID-19. Using immunoSEQ multiplex PCR, the repertoire was profiled, and TCRdb retains in-frame clones only, with some absent. Of 300,000 or so clones in the sample, roughly 84% were seen once. Sequencing was carried out using peripheral blood. These receptors came from a man in his forties or fifties with active or convalescent COVID-19. Each CDR3 is given with its conserved first and last residue. D genes are given only for firm matches. The size of a clone is reported for some rows only, either as once, few or many, or as a class for expanded clones.

v_gene	abundance	j_gene	d_gene	CDR3nt	CDR3aa
TRBV18	NA	TRBJ2-2	NA	TGTGCCAGCTCACCGTTAGCGGACACCGGGGAGCTGTTTTTT	CASSPLADTGELFF
TRBV2	NA	TRBJ2-1	NA	TGTGCCAGCAGTGAATCGGTCCCTTCCTACAATGAGCAGTTCTTC	CASSESVPSYNEQFF
TRBV29-1	NA	TRBJ2-5	TRBD1	TGCAGCGCCTTTGAAGGGACAGGGGAGACCCAGTACTTC	CSAFEGTGETQYF
TRBV5-1	NA	TRBJ2-2	NA	TGCGCCAGCCTAGGCCCCGTGGAGACCGGGGAGCTGTTTTTT	CASLGPVETGELFF
TRBV27	NA	TRBJ2-7	NA	TGTGCCAGCAGTTTACTGGGGCCCACCTACGAGCAGTACTTC	CASSLLGPTYEQYF
TRBV7-6	few	TRBJ2-2	NA	TGTGCCAGCAGCCAGAGGGGGACACCGAACACCGGGGAGCTGTTTTTT	CASSQRGTPNTGELFF
TRBV6-5	NA	TRBJ1-3	NA	TGTGCCAGCAGTCAGTCCCTCTCTGGAAACACCATATATTTT	CASSQSLSGNTIYF
TRBV29-1	NA	TRBJ2-5	NA	TGCAGCGTTGATACAGGCCCCGGCGAAAAGACCCAGTACTTC	CSVDTGPGEKTQYF
TRBV6-5	NA	TRBJ1-5	TRBD1	TGTGCCAGCAGCCGGCACCAGGGGGAACATCAGCCCCAGCATTTT	CASSRHQGEHQPQHF
TRBV27	NA	TRBJ2-7	NA	TGTGCCAGCAGTGGAGGGGGCCTTTGGTACGAGCAGTACTTC	CASSGGGLWYEQYF
TRBV28	few	TRBJ1-2	NA	TGTGCCAGCAGTTTCCCACCGGGACTCGGAAGGAAGGATAGTTTTGGCTACACCTTC	CASSFPPGLGRKDSFGYTF
TRBV20-1	NA	TRBJ2-7	NA	TGCAGTGCTAGTGGCAGGAAAAGAAACTACGAGCAGTACTTC	CSASGRKRNYEQYF
TRBV30	NA	TRBJ1-5	NA	TGTGCCTGGGAGGCCCAGGGAATTGGCAATCAGCCCCAGCATTTT	CAWEAQGIGNQPQHF
TRBV28	NA	TRBJ1-2	TRBD1	TGTGCCAGCAGTGCAGGGGGCTTAGGTGGCTACACCTTC	CASSAGGLGGYTF
TRBV3-1/TRBV3-2	NA	TRBJ2-2	TRBD2	TGTGCCAGCAGCCAAATGTATAGCGGGAGGGGCGGCACCGGGGAGCTGTTTTTT	CASSQMYSGRGGTGELFF
TRBV12-3/TRBV12-4	NA	TRBJ1-2	NA	TGTGCCAGCAGTTCGACGGGATTTGGCTACACCTTC	CASSSTGFGYTF
TRBV6-1	NA	TRBJ1-2	TRBD1	TGTGCCAGCAGTGAAATACAGGGGGCAGATGGCTACACCTTC	CASSEIQGADGYTF
TRBV19	NA	TRBJ1-4	NA	TGTGCCAGTAGCCATCTGGCTGCAACTAATGAAAAACTGTTTTTT	CASSHLAATNEKLFF
TRBV18	NA	TRBJ2-2	TRBD2	TGTGCCAGCTCCCGTGGACTAGCGGGGGGTGCGAACACCGGGGAGCTGTTTTTT	CASSRGLAGGANTGELFF
TRBV5-6	NA	TRBJ1-2	NA	TGTGCCAGCAGCTGGGGGGGCCATGGCTACACCTTC	CASSWGGHGYTF
TRBV4-1	NA	TRBJ2-7	TRBD1	TGCGCCAGCAGCCGTCCGGGACAGGCGGTCGAGCAGTACTTC	CASSRPGQAVEQYF
TRBV18	NA	TRBJ1-1	TRBD1	TGTGCCAGCTCACCACAGGGACAGGGGAGGACGAACACTGAAGCTTTCTTT	CASSPQGQGRTNTEAFF
TRBV2	NA	TRBJ1-6	NA	TGTGCCAGCAGTGGCGGACAGTTATCACCCCTCCACTTT	CASSGGQLSPLHF
TRBV5-6	NA	TRBJ2-7	TRBD2	TGTGCCAGCAGCGCAGGACTAGCGGGAGGGACCCGGAACGAGCAGTACTTC	CASSAGLAGGTRNEQYF
TRBV18	NA	TRBJ2-7	NA	TGTGCCAGCTCACGACGCGGGACCACTGACGGGGGTACCTACGAGCAGTACTTC	CASSRRGTTDGGTYEQYF
TRBV6-1	NA	TRBJ1-2	NA	TGTGCCAGCAGTGAAGCTAGCGGCGCCTGGAGATTCGGCTACACCTTC	CASSEASGAWRFGYTF
TRBV6-5	NA	TRBJ1-1	NA	TGTGCCAGCAGTCTACAGAAGGACACTGAAGCTTTCTTT	CASSLQKDTEAFF
TRBV7-2	NA	TRBJ2-7	TRBD1	TGTGCCAGCAGCTTAGGCCTTCTCCGGGACAGGGCGCACGAGCAGTACTTC	CASSLGLLRDRAHEQYF
TRBV7-2	NA	TRBJ2-7	TRBD2	TGTGCCAGCAGCGCGGGGGTGCACTCCTACGAGCAGTACTTC	CASSAGVHSYEQYF
TRBV30	NA	TRBJ1-1	NA	TGTGCCTGGAGTAGTTCCAGGACAGACGTGAACACTGAAGCTTTCTTT	CAWSSSRTDVNTEAFF
TRBV5-1	few	TRBJ2-5	TRBD2	TGCGCCAGCAGCTTGGGACTAGCGGTTCAAGAGACCCAGTACTTC	CASSLGLAVQETQYF
TRBV29-1	NA	TRBJ2-7	TRBD2	TGCAGCGTTGGGGGACTAGCGGGAGTTTATCGGGACGAGCAGTACTTC	CSVGGLAGVYRDEQYF
TRBV5-6	NA	TRBJ1-2	TRBD1	TGTGCCAGCAGCTCCAGGGGGCAGGACTATGGCTACACCTTC	CASSSRGQDYGYTF
TRBV12-2	once	TRBJ1-6	NA	TGTGCAAGTCGCTTCCGGAATTCACCCCTCCACTTT	CASRFRNSPLHF
TRBV5-1	NA	TRBJ2-5	TRBD1	TGCGCCAGCAGCTCAACCACAGGGGGCGGAGAGACCCAGTACTTC	CASSSTTGGGETQYF
TRBV19	NA	TRBJ2-1	TRBD1	TGTGCCAGTAGTATAGATTTGTTCGGGACAGCGAGCTCCTACAATGAGCAGTTCTTC	CASSIDLFGTASSYNEQFF
TRBV7-2	NA	TRBJ1-2	TRBD1	TGTGCCAGCAGCATAGGACAGGGGAGCTATGGCTACACCTTC	CASSIGQGSYGYTF
TRBV5-1	NA	TRBJ1-2	NA	TGCGCCAGCAGCTCAACAGCTGCCAACTATGGCTACACCTTC	CASSSTAANYGYTF
TRBV5-8	NA	TRBJ1-3	NA	TGTGCCAGCAGCCCCGGTGCTTACTCTGGAAACACCATATATTTT	CASSPGAYSGNTIYF
TRBV5-1	NA	TRBJ1-5	NA	TGCGCCAGCAACTTGTCCGGACAGTACTCCCAGCATTTT	CASNLSGQYSQHF
TRBV12-1	NA	TRBJ2-4	NA	TGTGCCAGCAGCCTTACGGGACTAGCCAAAAACATTCAGTACTTC	CASSLTGLAKNIQYF
TRBV6-2/TRBV6-3	once	TRBJ2-1	TRBD1	TGTGCCAGCAGTAAACGGGGTGCGACAGGGGTCAATGAGCAGTTCTTC	CASSKRGATGVNEQFF
TRBV5-5	NA	TRBJ2-3	TRBD2	TGTGCCAGCAGCTGGGGGACTAGCGGGAGGGCCATAGATACGCAGTATTTT	CASSWGTSGRAIDTQYF
TRBV19	NA	TRBJ2-2	NA	TGTGCCAGTAGTAGGGTAGCGGCCGGGGAGCTGTTTTTT	CASSRVAAGELFF
TRBV29-1	NA	TRBJ2-1	NA	TGCTCCGTCCGTGGCCCAGGGGTGGAGCAGTTCTTC	CSVRGPGVEQFF
TRBV18	once	TRBJ1-2	TRBD1	TGTGCCAGCTCAGTACCCCCGGGACAGGGAGGCTACACCTTC	CASSVPPGQGGYTF
TRBV4-1	NA	TRBJ1-1	TRBD1	TGCGCCAGCAGCCAAGATCATCCAGGGGGATACACTGAAGCTTTCTTT	CASSQDHPGGYTEAFF
TRBV28	NA	TRBJ2-7	NA	TGTGCCAGCAGTCCCGACGGGGGTAGATCCTACGAGCAGTACTTC	CASSPDGGRSYEQYF
TRBV18	NA	TRBJ1-3	NA	TGTGCCAGCTCACCTTTGGGGGCTGGAGCTGGAAACACCATATATTTT	CASSPLGAGAGNTIYF
TRBV5-8	NA	TRBJ2-5	TRBD1	TGTGCCAGCAGCCAAGGACAGGGACAAGAGACCCAGTACTTC	CASSQGQGQETQYF
TRBV6-5	NA	TRBJ1-2	NA	TGTGCCAGCAGACTGAGGGACTCCGATGGCTACACCTTC	CASRLRDSDGYTF
TRBV7-2	NA	TRBJ2-7	TRBD2	TGTGCCAGCAGCTTTAAGACTAGCGGAGAGGGGTACGAGCAGTACTTC	CASSFKTSGEGYEQYF
TRBV28	NA	TRBJ2-7	TRBD2	TGTGCCAGCAGTCTCAGACTAGCAGGGATATACGAGCAGTACTTC	CASSLRLAGIYEQYF
TRBV7-9	NA	TRBJ1-2	NA	TGTGCCAGCAGCCTAACAATTACAGGGAATGGCTACACCTTC	CASSLTITGNGYTF
TRBV6-6	NA	TRBJ1-4	TRBD1	TGTGCCAGCCTTGGGACAGGGGTAGAAAAACTGTTTTTT	CASLGTGVEKLFF
TRBV28	NA	TRBJ1-2	TRBD1	TGTGCCAGCAGCCTGATCCCCCAGGGGGAGCACTATGGCTACACCTTC	CASSLIPQGEHYGYTF
TRBV21-1	NA	TRBJ1-2	NA	TGTGCCAGCAGCAACGGAGCAGGGATCTATGGCTACACCTTC	CASSNGAGIYGYTF
TRBV3-1/TRBV3-2	NA	TRBJ1-3	NA	TGTGCCAGCAGCAGTATGGGCTTCGGAAACACCATATATTTT	CASSSMGFGNTIYF
TRBV15	NA	TRBJ2-5	TRBD2	TGTGCCACCAGCCCCCGACTAGCGGGAGCGGTGGAGACCCAGTACTTC	CATSPRLAGAVETQYF
TRBV3-1/TRBV3-2	few	TRBJ2-6	NA	TGTGCCAGCAGCCAGGACAACTCTGGGGCCAACGTCCTGACTTTC	CASSQDNSGANVLTF